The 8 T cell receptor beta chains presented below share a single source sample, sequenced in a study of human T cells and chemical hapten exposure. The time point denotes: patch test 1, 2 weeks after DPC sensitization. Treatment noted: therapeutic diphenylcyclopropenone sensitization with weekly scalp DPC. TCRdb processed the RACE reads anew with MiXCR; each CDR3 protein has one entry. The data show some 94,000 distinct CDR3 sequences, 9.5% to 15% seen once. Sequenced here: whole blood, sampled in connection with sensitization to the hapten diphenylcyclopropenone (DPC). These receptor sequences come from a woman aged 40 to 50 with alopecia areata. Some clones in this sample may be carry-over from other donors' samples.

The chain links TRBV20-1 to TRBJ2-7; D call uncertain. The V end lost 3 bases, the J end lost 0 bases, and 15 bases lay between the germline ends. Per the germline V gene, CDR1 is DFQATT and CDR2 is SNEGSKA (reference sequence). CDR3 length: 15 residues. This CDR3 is CSARVSLTSSYEQYF. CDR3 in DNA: TGCAGTGCTAGGGTGTCCCTTACAAGCTCCTACGAGCAGTACTTC.

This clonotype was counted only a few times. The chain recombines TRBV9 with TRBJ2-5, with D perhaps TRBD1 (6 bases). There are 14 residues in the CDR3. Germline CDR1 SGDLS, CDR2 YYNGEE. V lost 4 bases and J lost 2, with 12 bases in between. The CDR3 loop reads CASSTRDKQETQYF. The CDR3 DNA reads TGTGCCAGCAGCACAAGGGACAAACAAGAGACCCAGTACTTC. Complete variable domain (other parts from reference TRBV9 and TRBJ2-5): DSGVTQTPKHLITATGQRVTLRCSPRSGDLSVYWYQQSLDQGLQFLIQYYNGEERAKGNILERFSAQQFPDLHSELNLSSLELGDSALYFCASSTRDKQETQYFGPGTRLLVL.

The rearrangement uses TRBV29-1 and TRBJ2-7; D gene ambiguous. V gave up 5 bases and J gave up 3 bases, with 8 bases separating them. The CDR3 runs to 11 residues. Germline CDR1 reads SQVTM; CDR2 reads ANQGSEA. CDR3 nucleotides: TGCAGCGTTCGTGAATACTACGAGCAGTACTTC. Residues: CSVREYYEQYF.

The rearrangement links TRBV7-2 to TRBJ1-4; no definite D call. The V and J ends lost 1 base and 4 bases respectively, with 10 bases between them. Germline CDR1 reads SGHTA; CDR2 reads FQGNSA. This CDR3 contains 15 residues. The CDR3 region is CASSLGSGNNEKLFF. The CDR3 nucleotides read TGTGCCAGCAGCTTAGGTTCGGGAAATAATGAAAAACTGTTTTTT.

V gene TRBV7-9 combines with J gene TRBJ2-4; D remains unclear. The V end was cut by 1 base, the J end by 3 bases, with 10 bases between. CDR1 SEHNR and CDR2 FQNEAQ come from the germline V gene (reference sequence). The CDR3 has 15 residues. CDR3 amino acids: CASSLERMNKNIQYF. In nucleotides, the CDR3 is TGTGCCAGCAGCTTAGAACGGATGAACAAAAACATTCAGTACTTC.

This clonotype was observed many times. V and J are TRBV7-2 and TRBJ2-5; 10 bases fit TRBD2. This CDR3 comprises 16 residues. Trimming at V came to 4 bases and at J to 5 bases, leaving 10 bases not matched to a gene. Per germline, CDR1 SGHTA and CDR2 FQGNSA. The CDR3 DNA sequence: TGTGCCAGCAGCTCAAATCTTAGCGGGAGGCTTGAGACCCAGTACTTC. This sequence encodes CASSSNLSGRLETQYF.

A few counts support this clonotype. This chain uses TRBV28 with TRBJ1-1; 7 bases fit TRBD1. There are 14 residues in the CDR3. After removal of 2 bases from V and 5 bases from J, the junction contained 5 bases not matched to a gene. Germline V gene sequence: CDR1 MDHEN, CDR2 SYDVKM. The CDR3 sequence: CASSLTGAWTEAFF. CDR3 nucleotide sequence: TGTGCCAGCAGTTTAACAGGGGCATGGACTGAAGCTTTCTTT.

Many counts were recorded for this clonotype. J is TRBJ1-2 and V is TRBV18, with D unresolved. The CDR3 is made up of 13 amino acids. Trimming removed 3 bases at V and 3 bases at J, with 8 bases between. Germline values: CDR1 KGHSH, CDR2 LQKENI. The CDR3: CASSPVNYYGYTF. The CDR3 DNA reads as TGTGCCAGCTCACCCGTGAATTACTATGGCTACACCTTC.